The 2 T cell receptor beta chains listed next were all sequenced from one sample in a study of technical replicates of blood from several donors. The method was immunoSEQ multiplex PCR; TCRdb's version includes in-frame clones alone and lacks a portion of them. Of about 86,000 clones in the sample, over 95% were seen once. Sequencing was done on a sample of T cells isolated from PBMCs. Source of these receptors: a human donor in good health.

The chain joins TRBV30 to TRBJ2-1; 13 positions match TRBD2. Germline CDR1 reads GTSNPN; CDR2 reads SVGIG (reference sequence). Trimming at V came to 1 base and at J to 7 bases, leaving 4 bases not matched to a gene. The CDR3 loop spans 15 amino acids. CDR3 DNA sequence: TGTGCCTGGAGTGAATCGGGACTAGCGGGAAATGAGCAGTTCTTC. Its translation is CAWSESGLAGNEQFF.

The gene calls are TRBV6-1 and TRBJ2-3; D might be TRBD2 (6 bases). The germline V gene has CDR1 MNHNS and CDR2 SASEGT. CDR3 size: 15 residues. Trimming took 4 bases from V and 4 from J, leaving 15 bases between them. The CDR3 coding sequence is TGTGCCAGCAGTGTGTCAGGAGGGCCCCCAGATACGCAGTATTTT. Translated: CASSVSGGPPDTQYF.